This T cell receptor beta chain was obtained from a study of T cell responses to AZD1222 COVID-19 vaccine. The overall study: Investigators merged groups given second doses at roughly 4 or roughly 12 weeks. Study-level results: AZD1222 recipients seropositive at baseline numbered only six or seven. At 160-218 and 743-854, vaccine-associated CD4 TCRs were dominant, and they spanned spike. It should be noted that donors were predominantly white British and more often female, and clonal diversity was possibly underestimated.

Clones were sequenced by immunoSEQ multiplex PCR, and TCRdb holds only the in-frame ones, with some missing. The sample holds about 110,000 clones, about nine tenths seen once. Germline assignment: CDR1 SGHNT and CDR2 YYREEE (reference sequence). CDR3 length equals 16 residues. The V end was cut by 0 bases, the J end by 1 base, with 12 bases between. A note on this clone: What it binds is not known.

Sequences were derived from peripheral blood, sampled on day 0 of AZD1222 vaccination. The chain uses TRBV5-4 and TRBJ2-3; either TRBD1 or TRBD2 may fit D (5 bases each). The TCR originated in an adult in good health. CDR3 residues: CASSLAVLGGTDTQYF. In DNA form, the CDR3 reads TGTGCCAGCAGCTTGGCCGTTTTGGGGGGCACAGATACGCAGTATTTT.